This TCR beta chain was identified in a study of CD8+ T cells in alopecia areata. Study background: Patients received oral tofacitinib, 5 to 10 mg twice daily, for moderate-to-severe alopecia areata.

Germline CDR1 and CDR2: SGHTA and FQGNSA. The CDR3 is made up of 16 amino acids. V was clipped by 5 bases and J by 5 bases; unmatched bases: 5. Study-level results: It was lesional scalp, especially alopecia totalis/universalis, that showed higher clonality than normal scalp.

Note on this clone: Its antigen is not known.

Sequencing used cDNA as its template, made by extracting RNA and reverse transcribing it. Using immunoSEQ multiplex PCR, the repertoire was profiled, and TCRdb retains in-frame clones only, with some absent. The sample includes about 220,000 clones, more than 45% of them seen just once. Treatment indicated: oral pan-JAK inhibitor, 5-10 mg twice daily. The chain has TRBV7-2 and TRBJ2-2; 13 nucleotides match TRBD2. This specimen consisted of CD4+ T cells sorted from blood, obtained at week 4, from a patient treated with tofacitinib. This receptor was identified in a human donor with alopecia areata. CDR3: CASSPPGLAGTGELFF. CDR3 sequence (DNA): TGTGCCAGCAGCCCCCCGGGACTAGCGGGGACCGGGGAGCTGTTTTTT. The variable domain in full, completed from reference TRBV7-2 and TRBJ2-2, reads GAGVSQSPSNKVTEKGKDVELRCDPISGHTALYWYRQSLGQGLEFLIYFQGNSAPDKSGLPSDRFSAERTGGSVSTLTIQRTQQEDSAVYLCASSPPGLAGTGELFFGEGSRLTVL.